Included here is one TCR beta chain sequence, with context. Its antigen is unknown. Free of recent acute infections or vaccinations, the donors were healthy HIV-negative adults. CD4+ cells were split into CD45RA+ naive and CD45RA-negative memory subsets. This sample is drawn from a study of shared clonotypes between healthy human individuals. General study results and limits: Researchers found naive subsets generally carried larger estimated richness than memory subsets. Only blood was sampled, and tissue TCR repertoires likely differ from blood ones.

Trimming took off 0 bases at V and 5 bases at J, with 4 bases between the two ends. The CDR3 totals 13 residues. In germline, CDR1 is ENHRY, CDR2 SYGVKD. Generated by immunoSEQ multiplex PCR, the TCRdb table keeps only in-frame clones and is missing some. The data show some 650,000 clones, around 97% seen once. The material sequenced was naive CD4+ T cells sorted from blood. Subset here: CD45RA+ positively selected. V is TRBV10-3 and J is TRBJ2-2; D not resolved. The clonotype was recovered from a woman in her twenties or thirties in good health. This CDR3 is CAISESQTGELFF. The CDR3 coding sequence is TGTGCCATCAGTGAGTCGCAGACCGGGGAGCTGTTTTTT.